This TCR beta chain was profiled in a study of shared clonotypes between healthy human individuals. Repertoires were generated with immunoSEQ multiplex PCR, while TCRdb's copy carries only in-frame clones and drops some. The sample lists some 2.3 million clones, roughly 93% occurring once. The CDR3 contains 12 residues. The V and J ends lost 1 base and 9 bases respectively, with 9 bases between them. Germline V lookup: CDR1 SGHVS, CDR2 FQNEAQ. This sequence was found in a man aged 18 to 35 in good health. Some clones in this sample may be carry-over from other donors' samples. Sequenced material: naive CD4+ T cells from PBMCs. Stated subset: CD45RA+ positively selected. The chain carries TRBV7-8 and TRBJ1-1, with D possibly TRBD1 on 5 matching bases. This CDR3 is CASSLETEKAFF. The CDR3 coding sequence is TGTGCCAGCAGCTTAGAGACAGAAAAAGCTTTCTTT. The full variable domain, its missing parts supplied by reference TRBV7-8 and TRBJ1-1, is GAGVSQSPRYKVAKRGQDVALRCDPISGHVSLFWYQQALGQGPEFLTYFQNEAQLDKSGLPSDRFFAERPEGSVSTLKIQRTQQEDSAVYLCASSLETEKAFFGQGTRLTVV.